A selection of T cell receptor beta chains follows, all from one sample in a study of Tregs in tolerant kidney transplant recipients. TCRdb's table, derived via immunoSEQ multiplex PCR, lists solely in-frame clones and lacks some. The sample shows over 60,000 clones, 80% to 85% of them seen only once. The sequencing input was CD4+ T cells from blood. The receptors derive from a human donor in good health. The CDR3 runs from the conserved cysteine through the conserved F or W. D genes are given only for firm matches. A row's size may be missing; if present it is once, few, many or a size class.

j_gene,v_gene,d_gene,abundance,CDR3aa,CDR3nt
TRBJ1-1,TRBV7-8,TRBD1,few,CASSLGQYMNTEAFF,TGTGCCAGCAGCTTGGGACAGTACATGAACACTGAAGCTTTCTTT
TRBJ2-5,TRBV5-1,.,.,CASSLGQTIGGTQYF,TGCGCCAGCAGCTTGGGCCAGACAATAGGGGGGACCCAGTACTTC
TRBJ2-7,TRBV10-3,.,.,CAISGSGDTRAYEQYF,TGTGCCATCAGTGGGTCAGGCGACACTAGGGCCTACGAGCAGTACTTC
TRBJ1-2,TRBV29-1,.,.,CSVEWQANYGYTF,TGCAGCGTTGAATGGCAAGCTAACTATGGCTACACCTTC
TRBJ1-5,TRBV19,.,.,CASRSSPGSSNQPQHF,TGTGCCAGTAGATCTTCCCCGGGGTCTAGCAATCAGCCCCAGCATTTT
TRBJ2-6,TRBV5-1,TRBD2,.,CASSREGRSGANVLTF,TGCGCCAGCAGCCGGGAGGGGAGATCTGGGGCCAACGTCCTGACTTTC
TRBJ1-5,TRBV7-9,.,.,CASSLNHQPQHF,TGTGCCAGCAGCTTAAACCATCAGCCCCAGCATTTT
TRBJ2-1,TRBV7-2,TRBD1,once,CASSPRTGHNEQFF,TGTGCCAGCAGCCCCCGGACAGGACACAATGAGCAGTTCTTC
TRBJ2-7,TRBV7-2,TRBD1,once,CASSSQAMGQGAGYEQYF,TGTGCCAGCAGCTCACAAGCGATGGGACAGGGGGCCGGCTACGAGCAGTACTTC
TRBJ1-2,TRBV9,.,.,CASSEGGRATLYGYTF,TGTGCCAGCAGCGAGGGCGGGAGGGCGACACTCTATGGCTACACCTTC
TRBJ1-6,TRBV7-9,TRBD1,.,CASSSPGTGTNSPLHF,TGTGCCAGCAGCTCCCCCGGGACAGGAACTAATTCACCCCTCCACTTT
TRBJ2-1,TRBV19,TRBD2,.,CASSIAGGHNEQFF,TGTGCCAGTAGTATCGCGGGGGGGCACAATGAGCAGTTCTTC
TRBJ2-5,TRBV4-1,TRBD2,.,CASSPKGLAGAKGETQYF,TGCGCCAGCAGCCCAAAGGGACTAGCGGGAGCGAAGGGAGAGACCCAGTACTTC
TRBJ1-2,TRBV18,TRBD1,once,CASSPGQGALHGYTF,TGTGCCAGCTCACCAGGACAGGGGGCGCTCCATGGCTACACCTTC